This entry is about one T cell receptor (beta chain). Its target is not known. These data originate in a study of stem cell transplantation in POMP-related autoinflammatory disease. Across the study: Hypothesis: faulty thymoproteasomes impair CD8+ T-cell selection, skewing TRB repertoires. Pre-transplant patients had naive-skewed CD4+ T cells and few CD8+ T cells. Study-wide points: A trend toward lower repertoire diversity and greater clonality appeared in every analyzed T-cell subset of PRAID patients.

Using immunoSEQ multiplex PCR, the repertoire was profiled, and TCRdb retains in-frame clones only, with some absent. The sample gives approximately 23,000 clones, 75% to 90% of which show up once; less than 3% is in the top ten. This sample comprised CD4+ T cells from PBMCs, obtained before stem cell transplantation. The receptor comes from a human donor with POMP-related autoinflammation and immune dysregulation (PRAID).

The CDR3 nucleotides read TGTGCCATCAGTGGGGGCGGGGGCAATCAGCCCCAGCATTTT. It codes for CAISGGGGNQPQHF. The V and J genes are TRBV10-3 and TRBJ1-5; a weak D match, TRBD1 (5 bases). The V gene's germline CDR1 is ENHRY and CDR2 SYGVKD. The V end lost 4 bases, the J end lost 2 bases, and 9 bases lay between the germline ends. The CDR3 runs 14 residues.